This TCR beta chain was sequenced for a study of OX40 agonist ivuxolimab in advanced cancers. Study overall: Patients were treated with ivuxolimab, an agonistic anti-OX40 (CD134) antibody. Three patients got partial responses; one had hepatocellular carcinoma and two had cutaneous melanoma.

Profiling relied on immunoSEQ multiplex PCR, and the TCRdb table lists in-frame clones only, not all of them. This table has tens of thousands of clones, 86% appearing once. General observations from the study: Low clonal expansion, among the lowest seen, marked partial responders at 0.1-3.0 mg/kg.

With baseline, cycle 4 day 1, and cycle 7 day 1 as timepoints, blood was sampled. With respect to this clone: Antigen specificity is unknown.

This specimen consisted of CD4+ or CD8+ T cells sorted from blood, obtained in a trial of the OX40 agonist ivuxolimab. This TCR came from an adult with an advanced solid tumor such as melanoma, head and neck, liver or kidney cancer.

CDR3 nucleotides: TGTGCCAGCAGTTTTTCGGGACAGGGCAAATACGAGCAGTACTTC. The encoded protein is CASSFSGQGKYEQYF. V is TRBV28 and J is TRBJ2-7; 9 bases match TRBD1. The CDR3 extends over 15 amino acids. The V gene end was trimmed by 3 bases and the J gene end by 4 bases; junction bases not matched to a gene: 7. The germline V gene has CDR1 MDHEN and CDR2 SYDVKM.